The rows below give T cell receptor beta chains drawn from one sample of a study of STAT5B mutations in CD4+ large granular lymphocyte leukemia. Assay used: immunoSEQ multiplex PCR; TCRdb lists only in-frame clones, some missing. The top ten hold 0.3% to 0.4% of the sample, which has more than 20,000 clones, 80% to 85% seen once. The specimen sequenced was CD4+ T cells from blood buffy coats. The receptors shown here come from a human donor in good health. Both conserved end residues are part of each CDR3. The D gene is left open where the match is weak. For some rows the clone size is stated as once, few or many, or as a class when expanded; others skip it.

>TRBJ1-3|-|-|TRBV27
CASSLFGPTRTSGNTIYF
TGTGCCAGCAGTTTATTTGGGCCGACACGTACCTCTGGAAACACCATATATTTT
>TRBJ2-7|-|-|TRBV5-1
CASSLRGTPSYEQYF
TGCGCCAGCAGCTTGCGGGGGACACCTTCCTACGAGCAGTACTTC
>TRBJ1-1|-|-|TRBV5-4
CASSTTGRNTEAFF
TGTGCCAGCAGCACGACAGGACGGAACACTGAAGCTTTCTTT
>TRBJ2-2|-|-|TRBV6-6
CASSYLSGELFF
TGTGCCAGCAGTTATTTGTCCGGGGAGCTGTTTTTT
>TRBJ2-2|-|-|TRBV7-7
CASSLEIGELFF
TGTGCCAGCAGCTTAGAGATCGGGGAGCTGTTTTTT
>TRBJ1-1|-|-|TRBV5-6
CASSYPDRNTEAFF
TGTGCCAGCAGCTACCCGGACAGGAACACTGAAGCTTTCTTT
>TRBJ2-3|-|TRBD1|TRBV5-1
CASSPGQGFADTQYF
TGCGCCAGCAGCCCAGGACAGGGATTTGCAGATACGCAGTATTTT
>TRBJ1-2|few|-|TRBV6-5
CASSYSGNYGYTF
TGTGCCAGCAGTTACTCTGGTAACTATGGCTACACCTTC
>TRBJ2-3|few|TRBD1|TRBV28
CASSTAPGTGGSDTQYF
TGTGCCAGCAGTACCGCCCCCGGGACAGGGGGGTCAGATACGCAGTATTTT
>TRBJ2-7|-|-|TRBV2
CVTRDFYEQYF
TGTGTCACAAGGGATTTCTACGAGCAGTACTTC
>TRBJ1-1|once|-|TRBV11-1
CASSLVRGMTEAFF
TGTGCCAGCAGCTTAGTCCGGGGGATGACTGAAGCTTTCTTT
>TRBJ1-4|-|-|TRBV19
CASSRSEKLFF
TGTGCCAGTAGTAGATCGGAAAAACTGTTTTTT
>TRBJ2-7|once|TRBD2|TRBV19
CASSLGLAGPYEQYF
TGTGCCAGTAGCCTGGGACTAGCGGGCCCCTACGAGCAGTACTTC
>TRBJ1-2|-|-|TRBV20-1
CREGGQYGYTF
TGCAGAGAGGGAGGGCAGTATGGCTACACCTTC
>TRBJ1-1|-|-|TRBV19
CASSNARDWTSMNTEAFF
TGTGCCAGTAGTAACGCCCGGGACTGGACCTCGATGAACACTGAAGCTTTCTTT
>TRBJ1-4|-|-|TRBV15
CATSRDSHPTNEKLFF
TGTGCCACCAGCAGAGACTCCCATCCAACTAATGAAAAACTGTTTTTT
>TRBJ2-1|once|-|TRBV7-8
CASSLEGWGRRRRGNEQFF
TGTGCCAGCAGCTTAGAGGGGTGGGGTCGACGGAGGCGAGGCAATGAGCAGTTCTTC
>TRBJ2-1|-|-|TRBV2
CASSGQSSYNEQFF
TGTGCCAGCAGTGGACAGAGCTCCTACAATGAGCAGTTCTTC
>TRBJ1-3|-|-|TRBV6-5
CASGTFGNTIYF
TGTGCCAGCGGGACGTTTGGAAACACCATATATTTT
>TRBJ1-1|-|TRBD1|TRBV5-5
CASSSQGVRTEAFF
TGTGCCAGCAGCTCACAGGGGGTTAGGACTGAAGCTTTCTTT
>TRBJ2-1|-|-|TRBV10-3
CALSQGLSEQFF
TGTGCCTTGTCTCAAGGGCTGAGTGAGCAGTTCTTC
>TRBJ1-1|few|-|TRBV6-5
CASSANANMNTEAFF
TGTGCCAGCAGTGCGAACGCGAATATGAACACTGAAGCTTTCTTT
>TRBJ1-2|-|-|TRBV28
CASSLQGRQNYGYTF
TGTGCCAGCAGTTTACAGGGGAGGCAAAACTATGGCTACACCTTC
>TRBJ1-4|-|-|TRBV18
CASSPIGAGAGEKLFF
TGTGCCAGCTCACCCATAGGTGCAGGGGCTGGTGAAAAACTGTTTTTT
>TRBJ2-3|-|TRBD1|TRBV11-3
CASSPDRDPDTQYF
TGTGCCAGCAGCCCGGACAGGGACCCAGATACGCAGTATTTT
>TRBJ1-1|-|TRBD1|TRBV29-1
CSAGTANTEAFF
TGCAGCGCCGGGACAGCGAACACTGAAGCTTTCTTT
>TRBJ1-2|-|-|TRBV15
CATSPQTGYGYTF
TGTGCCACCAGCCCTCAGACAGGCTATGGCTACACCTTC
>TRBJ2-1|-|-|TRBV21-1
CASTSPGGSNNEQFF
TGTGCCAGCACCTCCCCGGGGGGCAGCAACAATGAGCAGTTCTTC
>TRBJ2-3|-|TRBD1|TRBV5-4
CASMIRGRADTQYF
TGTGCCAGCATGATCAGGGGGCGGGCAGATACGCAGTATTTT
>TRBJ2-3|-|-|TRBV28
CASSLSGLLVDTQYF
TGTGCCAGCAGTTTATCAGGGTTGTTGGTAGATACGCAGTATTTT
>TRBJ2-3|few|-|TRBV5-1
CASSSDSVRVDTQYF
TGCGCCAGCAGCTCCGATTCCGTGAGGGTAGATACGCAGTATTTT
>TRBJ2-7|few|-|TRBV10-3
CAISDNKREQYF
TGTGCCATCAGTGACAATAAACGGGAGCAGTACTTC
>TRBJ1-2|-|-|TRBV7-8
CASSSGVPYGYTF
TGTGCCAGCAGCTCCGGGGTGCCTTATGGCTACACCTTC